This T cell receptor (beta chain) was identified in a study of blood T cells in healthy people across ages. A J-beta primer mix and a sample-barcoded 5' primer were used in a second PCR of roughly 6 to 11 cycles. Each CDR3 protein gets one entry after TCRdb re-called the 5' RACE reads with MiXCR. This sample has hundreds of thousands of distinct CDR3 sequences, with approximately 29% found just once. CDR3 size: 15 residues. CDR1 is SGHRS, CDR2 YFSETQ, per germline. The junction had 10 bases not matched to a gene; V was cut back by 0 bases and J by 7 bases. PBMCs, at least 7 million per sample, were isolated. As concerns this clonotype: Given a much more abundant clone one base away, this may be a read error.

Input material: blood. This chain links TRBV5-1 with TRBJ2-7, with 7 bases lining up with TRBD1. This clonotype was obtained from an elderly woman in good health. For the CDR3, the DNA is TGCGCCAGCAGCTTGGTAGGGGACAGTTCTGAAGAGCAGTACTTC. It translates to CASSLVGDSSEEQYF.